This T cell receptor (beta chain) was identified during a study of T cells in Graves' hyperthyroidism and ophthalmopathy (dated by TCRdb to between 2019 and 2020). Broadly, across the study: To identify TCR V-J signatures that set the groups apart, the researchers used a discovery cohort of more than 95 patients, made up of around 40 with Graves' ophthalmopathy and about 60 with stable Graves' hyperthyroidism. An independent validation cohort of around 20 hyperthyroidism patients and 17 patients who later progressed to ophthalmopathy tested prospective prediction of ophthalmopathy. The approximately 97 discovery patients were randomly divided into training and test sets at a 7:3 ratio. Thyroid tissue and blood T-cell repertoires from six or seven Graves' hyperthyroidism patients were also compared in the study. Once sampling was done, hyperthyroidism patients were given methimazole at a starting dose of 30 mg daily, whereas ophthalmopathy patients were given high-dose intravenous methylprednisolone. According to the paper, TCR Vbeta CDR3 sequencing was carried out on some 140 peripheral blood samples, which came from 40 to 45 ophthalmopathy, 80 or so hyperthyroidism and approximately 17 progressor patients.

Overall study results and their limits: In validation, progression to ophthalmopathy was predicted by the model with roughly 71% sensitivity and 72% to 85% specificity, a median of around 6.5 months before onset. No statistical method was used to fix the sample size in advance, and group allocation was not hidden from the investigators. A model built on a 13 V-J signature distinguished ophthalmopathy from stable hyperthyroidism, reaching 85% to 90% sensitivity and 81% to 83% specificity in cross-validation and 80%/75% in testing. Blood samples also contained most of the expanded thyroid clonotypes (frequency above 0.001), which suggests that blood repertoires may reflect thyroid immune responses.

Measured from the cysteine to the phenylalanine, the CDR3 is 15 residues long. Only the CDR3 DNA stays, 45 bases, in frame from base 1. CDR1 and CDR2 were assigned from the germline V gene (reference sequence) as SSHAT and FNYEAQ. TCR beta CDR3 regions were amplified from RNA transcripts. For the first round of RT-PCR on the TCR CDR3, the HTBI primer set was used together with the Qiagen OneStep RT-PCR kit. A second multiplex PCR round built the libraries, followed by size selection and purification. Sequencing of the libraries was done on an Illumina HiSeq2000 using paired-end 100 bp reads. Regarding the original processing steps: SOAPnuke was used to process the raw data, throwing out any read that contained adapters or uncalled bases, had a mean Phred below 15, or lacked an exact constant-primer or identifier match. COPE v1.2.5 was used to merge high-quality paired reads, and clonotypes were defined as unique nucleotide sequences. MiTCR v1.1 was used to align the clonotypes against IMGT TRBV, TRBD and TRBJ reference segments. Analysis was restricted to V-J combinations with a frequency above 0.0001, which covered roughly 99% of repertoires. A TCS score was defined as the ratio between F50 (clonal expansion) and ExV (chaos), using BLOSUM62-based TCRdist between CDR3 peptides within each V-J. Welch's t-statistics and random forest reduced approximately 520 V-J features to 13, which were used in a naive Bayes classifier (R e1071). Thyroid-blood repertoire similarity was quantified with the Morisita-Horn index. TCRdb reran the public reads through fastp at Q25 and MiXCR, keeping productive beta chains. Identical CDR3 proteins give one entry, which carries the most common genes and DNA. TCRdb, not the original authors, processed these V and J calls. The sample has 650,000 to 800,000 distinct CDR3 sequences on record, roughly 45% of them singletons. The top ten constitute 7% to 7.5% of the sample.

The study excluded patients with uncontrolled infections, other autoimmune diseases, pregnancy or lactation. Diagnoses were based on clinical symptoms, serum thyroxine and TRAb, thyroid ultrasound and orbital computed tomography. Trizol reagent was used to extract total RNA, and RNA quality was then checked on an Agilent 2100 Bioanalyzer. To note about this clonotype: Its antigen has not been determined. The junction departs from germline at one end; a sequencing error may be responsible.

This receptor chain uses TRBV7-7 and TRBJ2-5; 10 central nucleotides agree with TRBD2. This clonotype was obtained from an adult man with Graves' disease, either hyperthyroidism or ophthalmopathy (not recorded which). Sequenced input: peripheral blood or thyroid tissue (not recorded which). The DNA sequence reads TGTGCTAGCAGCCTAGCGGGGGACAGCCAAGAGACCCAGTACTTC. Its amino acids are CASSLAGDSQETQYF.